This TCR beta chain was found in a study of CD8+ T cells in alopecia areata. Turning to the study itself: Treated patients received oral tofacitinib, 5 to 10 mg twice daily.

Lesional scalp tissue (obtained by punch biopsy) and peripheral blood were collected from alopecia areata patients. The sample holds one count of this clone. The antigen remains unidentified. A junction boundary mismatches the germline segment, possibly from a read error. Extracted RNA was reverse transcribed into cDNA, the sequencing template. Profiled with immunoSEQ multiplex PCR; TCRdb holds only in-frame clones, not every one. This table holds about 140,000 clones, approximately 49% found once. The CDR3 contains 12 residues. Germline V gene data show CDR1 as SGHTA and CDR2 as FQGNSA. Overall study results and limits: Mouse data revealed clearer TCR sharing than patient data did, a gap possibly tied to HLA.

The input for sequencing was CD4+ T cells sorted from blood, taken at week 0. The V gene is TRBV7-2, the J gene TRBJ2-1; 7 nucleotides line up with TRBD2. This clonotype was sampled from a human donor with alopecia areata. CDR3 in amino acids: CASSLVREGVVF. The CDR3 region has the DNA TGTGCCAGCAGCTTAGTCAGGGAGGGTGTAGTCTTC. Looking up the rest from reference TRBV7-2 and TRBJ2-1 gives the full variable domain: GAGVSQSPSNKVTEKGKDVELRCDPISGHTALYWYRQSLGQGLEFLIYFQGNSAPDKSGLPSDRFSAERTGGSVSTLTIQRTQQEDSAVYLCASSLVREGVVFGPGTRLTVL.